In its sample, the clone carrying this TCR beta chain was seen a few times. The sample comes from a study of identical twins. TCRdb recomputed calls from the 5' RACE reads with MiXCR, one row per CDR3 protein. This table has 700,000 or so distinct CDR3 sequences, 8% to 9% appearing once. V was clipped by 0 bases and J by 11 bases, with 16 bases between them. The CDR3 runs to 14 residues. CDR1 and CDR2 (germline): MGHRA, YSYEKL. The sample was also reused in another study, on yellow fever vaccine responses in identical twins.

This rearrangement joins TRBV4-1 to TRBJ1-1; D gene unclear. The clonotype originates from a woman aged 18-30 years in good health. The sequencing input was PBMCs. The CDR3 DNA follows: TGCGCCAGCAGCCAAGATGTATATCGGCTTGGCGCTTTCTTT. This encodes CASSQDVYRLGAFF.